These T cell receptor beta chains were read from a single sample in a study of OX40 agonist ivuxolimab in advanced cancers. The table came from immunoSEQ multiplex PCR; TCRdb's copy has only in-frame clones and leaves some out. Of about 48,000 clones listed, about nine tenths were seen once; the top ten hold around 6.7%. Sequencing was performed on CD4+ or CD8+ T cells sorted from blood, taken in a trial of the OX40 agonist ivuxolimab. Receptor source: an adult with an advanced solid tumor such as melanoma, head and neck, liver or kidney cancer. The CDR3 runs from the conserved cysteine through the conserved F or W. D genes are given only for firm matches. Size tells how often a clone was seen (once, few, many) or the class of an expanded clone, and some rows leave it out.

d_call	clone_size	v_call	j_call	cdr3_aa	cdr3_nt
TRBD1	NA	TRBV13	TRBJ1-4	CASSSTGTGQVNEKLFF	TGTGCCAGCAGCTCCACCGGAACGGGACAGGTGAATGAAAAACTGTTTTTT
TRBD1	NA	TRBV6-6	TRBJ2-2	CASLGQRNTGELFF	TGTGCCAGCCTGGGACAGAGGAACACCGGGGAGCTGTTTTTT
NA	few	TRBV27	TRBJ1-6	CASRPYNSPLHF	TGTGCCAGCAGGCCCTATAATTCACCCCTCCACTTT
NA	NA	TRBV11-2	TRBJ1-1	CASSLGGMGVGTEAFF	TGTGCCAGCAGCTTAGGAGGTATGGGGGTGGGAACTGAAGCTTTCTTT
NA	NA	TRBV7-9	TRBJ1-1	CASSLDGGTEAFF	TGTGCCAGCAGCTTAGATGGGGGTACTGAAGCTTTCTTT
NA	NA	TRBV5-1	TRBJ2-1	CASSFPGLSGSSYNEQFF	TGCGCCAGCAGCTTCCCCGGTTTAAGCGGTTCCTCCTACAATGAGCAGTTCTTC
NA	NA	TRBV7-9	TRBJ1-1	CASSLGPPAGAFF	TGTGCCAGCAGCTTAGGGCCGCCCGCGGGAGCTTTCTTT
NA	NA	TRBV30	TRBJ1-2	CAWSENQGFGYTF	TGTGCCTGGAGCGAAAACCAGGGTTTCGGCTACACCTTC
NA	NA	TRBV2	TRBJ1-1	CASSEAINGNTEAFF	TGTGCCAGCAGTGAAGCGATTAACGGGAACACTGAAGCTTTCTTT
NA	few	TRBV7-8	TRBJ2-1	CASSLALTGESSYNEQFF	TGTGCCAGCAGCTTAGCGCTGACCGGGGAGAGCTCCTACAATGAGCAGTTCTTC
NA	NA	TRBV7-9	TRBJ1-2	CASSLGLVPVFYTF	TGTGCCAGCAGCTTAGGGTTAGTGCCAGTTTTTTACACCTTC
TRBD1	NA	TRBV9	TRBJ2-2	CVSSVVSRGLTGELFF	TGTGTCAGCAGCGTAGTATCCAGGGGGCTCACCGGGGAGCTGTTTTTT
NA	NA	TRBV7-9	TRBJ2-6	CASSPGDSGANVLTF	TGTGCCAGCAGCCCAGGGGACTCTGGGGCCAACGTCCTGACTTTC
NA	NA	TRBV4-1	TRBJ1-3	CASSPSGGGNTIYF	TGCGCCAGCAGCCCATCCGGCGGTGGAAACACCATATATTTT
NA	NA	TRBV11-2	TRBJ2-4	CASSQGVLDIQYF	TGTGCCAGCAGCCAAGGGGTTCTGGACATTCAGTACTTC
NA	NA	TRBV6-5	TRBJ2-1	CASSLIRYNEQFF	TGTGCCAGCAGCCTCATTCGGTACAATGAGCAGTTCTTC
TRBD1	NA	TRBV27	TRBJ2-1	CASSSSGQVMNNEQFF	TGTGCCAGCAGTTCGTCCGGACAGGTGATGAACAATGAGCAGTTCTTC
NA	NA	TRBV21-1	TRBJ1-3	CASSNRRANTFSGNTIYF	TGTGCCAGCAGCAATCGCAGGGCAAACACCTTTTCTGGAAACACCATATATTTT
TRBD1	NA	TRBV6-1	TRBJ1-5	CASSGRQGLNQPQHF	TGTGCCAGCAGTGGAAGACAGGGATTAAATCAGCCCCAGCATTTT
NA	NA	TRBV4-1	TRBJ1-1	CASSHGPALNTEAFF	TGCGCCAGCAGCCACGGTCCCGCCCTGAACACTGAAGCTTTCTTT
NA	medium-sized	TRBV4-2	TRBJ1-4	CASSQDGGAREKLFF	TGTGCCAGCAGCCAGGACGGGGGGGCGCGTGAAAAACTGTTTTTT
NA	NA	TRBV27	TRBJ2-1	CASSFGFSHNEQFF	TGTGCCAGCAGTTTCGGTTTCTCACACAATGAGCAGTTCTTC
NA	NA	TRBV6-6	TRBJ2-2	CASSYSWATGELFF	TGTGCCAGCAGTTACTCTTGGGCTACCGGGGAGCTGTTTTTT
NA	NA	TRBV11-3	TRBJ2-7	CASSPDSSYEQYF	TGTGCCAGCAGCCCAGACAGCTCCTACGAGCAGTACTTC
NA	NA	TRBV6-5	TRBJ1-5	CASSYGAENQPQHF	TGTGCCAGCAGTTACGGGGCGGAGAATCAGCCCCAGCATTTT
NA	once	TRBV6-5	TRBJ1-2	CASSYRPQGFNYGYTF	TGTGCCAGCAGTTATCGCCCACAAGGATTTAACTATGGCTACACCTTC
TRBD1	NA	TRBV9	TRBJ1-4	CASSPRTGHEKLFF	TGTGCCAGCAGCCCGCGGACAGGCCATGAAAAACTGTTTTTT
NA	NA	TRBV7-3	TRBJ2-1	CASSAGGAYQSYNEQFF	TGTGCCAGCAGCGCAGGGGGGGCGTATCAATCCTACAATGAGCAGTTCTTC
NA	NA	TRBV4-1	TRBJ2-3	CASSQEGSSTDTQYF	TGCGCCAGCAGCCAAGAGGGGAGTAGCACAGATACGCAGTATTTT